A selection of T cell receptor beta chains follows, all from one sample in a study of draining lymph node invasion in breast cancer. MiXCR, run by TCRdb on the bulk RNA-seq reads, gives a single entry per CDR3 protein. This sample has roughly 2,000 distinct CDR3 sequences; over 75% occur once, and the top ten carry around 2%. Sequencing was performed on sorted memory CD4+ effector T cells from a lymph node. These receptors were obtained from a female donor with luminal breast cancer. Both conserved end residues are part of each CDR3. D genes are given only for firm matches. Rows may omit the clone size; those that give it use once, few, many or a size class.

>TRBV5-4|NA|TRBJ2-1|NA
CASSLVGGEQFF
TGTGCCAGCAGCTTGGTCGGGGGTGAGCAGTTCTTC
>TRBV3-1|NA|TRBJ1-3|NA
CASSPYSGNTIYF
TGTGCCAGCAGCCCCTACAGCGGAAACACCATATATTTT
>TRBV7-2|few|TRBJ1-1|NA
CASSPSARPGETFF
TGTGCCAGCAGCCCCAGCGCCCGCCCGGGAGAAACTTTCTTT
>TRBV6-2/TRBV6-3|NA|TRBJ1-1|NA
CATRGPGGEAFF
TGTGCCACAAGGGGCCCGGGAGGCGAAGCTTTCTTT
>TRBV6-2/TRBV6-3|once|TRBJ1-3|NA
CASISSGNTIYF
TGTGCCAGCATTTCTTCTGGAAACACCATATATTTT
>TRBV21-1|NA|TRBJ1-5|NA
CASSKDEGTGHNQPQHF
TGTGCCAGCAGCAAAGATGAAGGGACAGGGCATAATCAGCCCCAGCATTTT
>TRBV20-1|NA|TRBJ2-7|NA
CSAGDWSSYEQYF
TGCAGTGCTGGAGACTGGAGCTCCTACGAGCAGTACTTC
>TRBV5-6|NA|TRBJ1-1|NA
CASSFQGRNTEAFF
TGTGCCAGCAGCTTTCAGGGCCGGAACACTGAAGCTTTCTTT
>TRBV3-1|NA|TRBJ1-1|NA
CASIQKTDSPEAFF
TGTGCCAGCATCCAAAAGACGGACAGCCCTGAAGCTTTCTTT
>TRBV19|once|TRBJ1-5|TRBD1
CASQGQGRQPQHF
TGTGCGAGTCAGGGACAGGGGAGGCAGCCCCAGCATTTT
>TRBV12-3/TRBV12-4|NA|TRBJ1-1|NA
CASTIRRPPPGPTEAFF
TGTGCCAGCACCATTCGGCGGCCTCCTCCAGGGCCCACTGAAGCTTTCTTT
>TRBV28|NA|TRBJ1-4|NA
CASSLVSSIKSEKLFF
TGTGCCAGCAGTTTGGTTTCATCCATAAAGAGTGAAAAACTGTTTTTT
>TRBV3-1|NA|TRBJ1-5|NA
CASSELRGLSNQPQHF
TGTGCCAGCAGCGAACTAAGGGGTTTAAGCAATCAGCCCCAGCATTTT
>TRBV5-4|NA|TRBJ2-5|NA
CASSLQNSQETQYF
TGTGCCAGCAGCTTACAGAACAGCCAAGAGACCCAGTACTTC
>TRBV20-1|NA|TRBJ1-3|NA
CSARTLGGNTIYF
TGCAGTGCTAGAACCTTAGGTGGAAACACCATATATTTT
>TRBV30|NA|TRBJ2-1|NA
CAWSGILANEQFF
TGTGCCTGGAGTGGTATACTAGCCAATGAGCAGTTCTTC
>TRBV19|once|TRBJ2-2|NA
CASSPQDITGELFF
TGTGCCAGTAGTCCACAGGACATCACCGGGGAGCTGTTTTTT
>TRBV3-1|NA|TRBJ1-6|NA
CASSPLSGIENSPLHF
TGTGCCAGCAGCCCGCTCTCCGGGATAGAAAATTCACCCCTCCACTTT
>TRBV10-3|NA|TRBJ1-1|NA
CAISEVRDTEAFF
TGTGCCATCAGTGAGGTCCGGGACACTGAAGCTTTCTTT
>TRBV6-5|NA|TRBJ1-5|TRBD1
CASSYSGQVLEPQHF
TGTGCCAGCAGTTACTCGGGACAGGTCCTTGAGCCCCAGCATTTT
>TRBV6-4|NA|TRBJ1-1|TRBD1
CASSAATGTEAFF
TGTGCTAGCAGCGCGGCGACAGGGACTGAAGCTTTCTTT
>TRBV19|NA|TRBJ2-6|NA
CASTKGTSIPNVLTF
TGTGCCAGTACGAAGGGAACATCCATTCCCAACGTCCTGACTTTC
>TRBV12-3/TRBV12-4|NA|TRBJ2-3|NA
CASSHRRTDTQYF
TGTGCCAGCAGTCACCGACGCACAGATACGCAGTATTTT
>TRBV5-1|NA|TRBJ1-1|NA
CASSPLPFSGGMNTEAFF
TGCGCCAGCAGCCCCCTCCCTTTCTCCGGAGGTATGAACACTGAAGCTTTCTTT
>TRBV11-2|NA|TRBJ1-1|NA
CASSSLVGTEAFF
TGCGCCAGCAGCTCTTTAGTGGGCACTGAAGCTTTCTTT
>TRBV3-1|NA|TRBJ2-3|TRBD1
CASSPGTGGSTSTDTQYF
TGTGCCAGCAGCCCCGGGACAGGGGGATCTACTAGCACAGATACGCAGTATTTT
>TRBV7-2|NA|TRBJ2-1|TRBD1
CASSYNTGQGYNEQFF
TGTGCCAGCAGCTATAATACAGGACAGGGTTACAATGAGCAGTTCTTC
>TRBV11-2|NA|TRBJ1-1|NA
CASSSFPRDSEAFF
TGTGCCAGCAGTTCTTTTCCCCGGGACTCCGAAGCTTTCTTT
>TRBV11-2|NA|TRBJ2-1|NA
CASSLEGQGHNEQFF
TGTGCCAGCAGCTTAGAGGGGCAGGGGCACAATGAGCAGTTCTTC
>TRBV6-1|NA|TRBJ1-1|NA
CASGNLDRYTEAFF
TGTGCCAGCGGTAACCTGGACCGATACACTGAAGCTTTCTTT
>TRBV4-1|NA|TRBJ1-2|NA
CASSQTGADANYGYTF
TGCGCCAGCAGCCAAACCGGGGCCGATGCTAACTATGGCTACACCTTC
>TRBV7-3|NA|TRBJ1-2|NA
CASSFATRPGCYTF
TGTGCCAGCAGCTTCGCTACGCGGCCTGGGTGCTACACCTTC
>TRBV2|once|TRBJ2-5|NA
CASSVETQYF
TGTGCCAGCAGTGTAGAGACCCAGTACTTC
>TRBV5-6|NA|TRBJ1-1|TRBD1
CASSLTGTGESEAFF
TGTGCCAGCAGCTTGACCGGGACAGGGGAAAGTGAAGCTTTCTTT
>TRBV7-2|NA|TRBJ2-3|NA
CASSLIGHDTQYF
TGTGCCAGCAGCTTAATAGGACACGATACGCAGTATTTT
>TRBV5-4|NA|TRBJ1-2|NA
CASSLVRTNYGYTF
TGTGCCAGCAGCTTGGTACGGACTAACTATGGCTACACCTTC
>TRBV20-1|NA|TRBJ2-5|TRBD2
CSASPEVLAGEAQYF
TGCAGTGCTAGCCCCGAAGTCCTAGCGGGGGAGGCCCAGTACTTC
>TRBV12-3/TRBV12-4|NA|TRBJ2-4|TRBD2
CASSLRITSGGAMGNIQYF
TGTGCCAGCAGTTTAAGGATTACTAGCGGGGGGGCGATGGGAAACATTCAGTACTTC
>TRBV3-1|NA|TRBJ1-1|TRBD1
CASSPTGVAEAFF
TGTGCCAGCAGCCCGACAGGGGTAGCTGAAGCTTTCTTT
>TRBV9|NA|TRBJ1-2|NA
CASSVAAQGYGYTF
TGTGCCAGCAGCGTAGCCGCGCAAGGCTATGGCTACACCTTC
>TRBV6-1|NA|TRBJ1-5|TRBD1
CASSEEPGGYQPQHF
TGTGCCAGCAGTGAAGAGCCAGGGGGCTATCAGCCCCAGCATTTT
>TRBV6-6|NA|TRBJ1-5|TRBD1
CTSSYSGSGQGGSQHF
TGTACCAGCAGTTACTCGGGGTCGGGACAGGGGGGGTCCCAGCATTTT
>TRBV19|NA|TRBJ1-5|TRBD1
CASRPGGNNNQPQHF
TGTGCCAGTAGACCAGGGGGGAATAACAATCAGCCCCAGCATTTT
>TRBV7-3|NA|TRBJ1-1|NA
CASRLTRDTNTEAFF
TGTGCCAGCAGGCTAACCCGGGACACGAACACTGAAGCTTTCTTT
>TRBV6-2/TRBV6-3|NA|TRBJ2-1|NA
CASSTLWKQFF
TGTGCCAGCAGTACCCTGTGGAAGCAGTTCTTC
>TRBV7-9|NA|TRBJ2-5|TRBD2
CASSRDYFVTQYF
TGTGCCAGCAGTAGGGACTATTTCGTGACCCAGTACTTC
>TRBV6-5|NA|TRBJ1-2|NA
CATTLGPEDYGYTF
TGTGCCACCACGTTGGGACCGGAGGACTATGGCTACACCTTC
>TRBV19|NA|TRBJ1-5|NA
CASTRGSMGNQPQHF
TGTGCCAGTACAAGGGGTTCAATGGGCAATCAGCCCCAGCATTTT
>TRBV4-2|few|TRBJ1-4|NA
CASSLGEGGNEKLFF
TGTGCCAGCAGCCTTGGGGAGGGGGGGAATGAAAAACTGTTTTTT
>TRBV27|NA|TRBJ2-6|NA
CASSNSGANVLTF
TGTGCCAGCAGCAACTCTGGGGCCAACGTCCTGACTTTC
>TRBV6-5|NA|TRBJ1-1|NA
CASSYGGGFSNTEAFF
TGTGCCAGCAGTTACGGCGGGGGATTTTCCAACACTGAAGCTTTCTTT
>TRBV21-1|NA|TRBJ2-4|NA
CASSPQRGAARAKNIQYF
TGTGCCAGCAGCCCTCAGCGGGGGGCCGCGCGGGCCAAAAACATTCAGTACTTC
>TRBV6-1|NA|TRBJ2-3|NA
CASSGRRGATDTQYF
TGTGCCAGCAGTGGAAGGAGGGGGGCCACAGATACGCAGTATTTT